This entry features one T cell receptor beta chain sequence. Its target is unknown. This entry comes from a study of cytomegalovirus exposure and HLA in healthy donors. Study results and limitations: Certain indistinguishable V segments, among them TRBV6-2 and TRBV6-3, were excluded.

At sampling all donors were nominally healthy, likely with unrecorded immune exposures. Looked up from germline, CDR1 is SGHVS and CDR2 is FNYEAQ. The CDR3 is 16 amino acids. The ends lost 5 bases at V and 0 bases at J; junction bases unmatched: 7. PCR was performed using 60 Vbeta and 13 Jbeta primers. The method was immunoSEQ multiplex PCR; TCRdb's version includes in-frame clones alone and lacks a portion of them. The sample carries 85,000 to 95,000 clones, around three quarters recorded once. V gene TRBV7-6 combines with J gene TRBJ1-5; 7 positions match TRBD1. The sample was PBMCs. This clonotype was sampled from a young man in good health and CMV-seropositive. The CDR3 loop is CASSPGQAYSNQPQHF. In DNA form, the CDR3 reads TGTGCCAGCAGCCCTGGACAGGCTTATAGCAATCAGCCCCAGCATTTT.